The source of this TCR beta chain is a study of T cells in Graves' hyperthyroidism and ophthalmopathy. On the basis of clinical symptoms, serum thyroxine and TRAb, thyroid ultrasound and orbital computed tomography, diagnoses were made. Amplified TCR beta CDR3 regions came from RNA transcripts. An initial round of RT-PCR targeting the TCR CDR3 relied on the HTBI primer set. TCRdb re-called the multiplex PCR reads with MiXCR, one entry per CDR3 protein. The sample includes 600,000 to 850,000 distinct CDR3 sequences, 15% to 20% seen only once; the top ten take roughly 17%. The CDR3 covers 15 residues. CDR1 SQVTM and CDR2 ANQGSEA come from the germline V gene. Trimming shortened V by 4 bases and J by 5 bases, and 18 bases separated the two germline ends.

This receptor was obtained from a woman in her forties or fifties with Graves' hyperthyroidism that later progressed to Graves' ophthalmopathy. This rearrangement joins TRBV29-1 to TRBJ2-1, with D possibly being TRBD2 (6 bases). Sequencing was performed on blood. The CDR3 nucleotides read TGCAGCGTTGGGCCGTTGGGGGGTCCCGACAATGAGCAGTTCTTC. Encoded protein: CSVGPLGGPDNEQFF.